Below, one TCR beta chain is given with its context. The antigen it recognizes is unknown. No per-base quality is available; no much larger clone lies one base away. The library was generated by the immunoSEQ multiplex PCR assay. This immuneACCESS table, as held by TCRdb, lists in-frame sequences with V and J called but not all clones. Of the missing ones, under half trace to an unresolved V gene in checked studies; the others have no known cause. Within this sample are about 12,000 clones, with around 94% of them counted one time only. The ten largest make up around 0.3% of the sample. From the germline V gene, CDR1 is SGHRS and CDR2 is YFSETQ. Between the V and J ends, shortened by 1 base and 10 bases respectively, the junction contains 21 bases. Its CDR3 holds 16 amino acids, cysteine through phenylalanine. The DNA shown is the 48-base CDR3, in frame from base 1. This record comes from a study of T cell changes during pregnancy in multiple sclerosis (dated by TCRdb to between 2019 and 2020). Broadly, across the study: In women with multiple sclerosis, the researchers looked at how the T cell repertoire shifted as pregnancy progressed.

The sample in question was CD4+ T cells from peripheral blood mononuclear cells, obtained before pregnancy. This sequence was found in a female donor with multiple sclerosis, enrolled in a pregnancy study. Recombination connected TRBV5-1 to TRBJ2-1; the D gene is perhaps TRBD1, on 5 matching bases. The CDR3 protein: CASSLFLGQGVREQFF. The nucleotides read TGCGCCAGCAGCTTGTTCTTGGGGCAGGGTGTCAGAGAGCAGTTCTTC.